This T cell receptor (beta chain) was captured by sequencing in a study of siplizumab effects on memory and regulatory T cells. Whole-study findings and limits: The mapping of alloreactive clones to unstimulated subsets covered only a minor fraction of them.

Points on this clone: The antigen is undetermined.

Looked up from germline, CDR1 is MDHEN and CDR2 is SYDVKM. This CDR3 comprises 15 residues. Trimming removed 7 bases from V and 3 bases from J; junction bases left unmatched: 7. Only in-frame clones appear in the TCRdb table, and some are missing; sequencing was by immunoSEQ multiplex PCR. The sample includes 100,000 or so clones, about 90% seen only once; the top ten take approximately 12%. The clonotype was recovered from a human donor in good health. The sample taken for sequencing was non-Treg CD4+ T cells sorted from blood. The chain is built from TRBV28 and TRBJ2-1; 9 bases are shared with TRBD2. CDR3 sequence (DNA): TGTGCCAGCAAGGTAGTAGCGGGGGTCTACAATGAGCAGTTCTTC. Translating gives CASKVVAGVYNEQFF.